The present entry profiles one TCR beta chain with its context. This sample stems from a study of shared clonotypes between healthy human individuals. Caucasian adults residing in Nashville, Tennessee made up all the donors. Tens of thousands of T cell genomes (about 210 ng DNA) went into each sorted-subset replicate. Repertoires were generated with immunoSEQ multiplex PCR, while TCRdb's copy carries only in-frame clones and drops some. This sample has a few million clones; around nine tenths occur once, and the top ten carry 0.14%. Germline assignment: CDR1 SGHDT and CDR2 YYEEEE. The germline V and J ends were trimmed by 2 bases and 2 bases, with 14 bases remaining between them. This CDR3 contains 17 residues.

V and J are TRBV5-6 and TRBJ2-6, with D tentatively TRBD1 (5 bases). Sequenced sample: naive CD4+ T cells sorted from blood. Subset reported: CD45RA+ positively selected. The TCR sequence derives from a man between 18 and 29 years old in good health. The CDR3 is CASSFGREAPGANVLTF. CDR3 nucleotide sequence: TGTGCCAGCAGCTTCGGCAGGGAAGCCCCTGGGGCCAACGTCCTGACTTTC.